This T cell receptor beta chain was captured in a study of blood T cell repertoires in COVID-19. The wider study: COVID-19 samples collected from the United States, Italy and Spain covered acute and convalescent phases.

In the authors' workflow: Using reference gene primer amplification, nucleated cell counts were estimated. Libraries were prepared by immunoSEQ multiplex PCR; TCRdb keeps only in-frame clonotypes and omits some of them. Clone size and V and J calls were adopted from that table, with D and trimming inferred from the DNA. The sample yields tens of thousands of clones, approximately 80% seen once. This CDR3 contains 15 residues. CDR1 is SGHRS, CDR2 YFSETQ, per germline. J gave up 2 bases and V 4 bases, and 6 bases lay outside the gene matches. This TCR came from a man older than 75 with acute or convalescent COVID-19. Sequencing input: peripheral blood. The chain employs TRBV5-1 and TRBJ2-5; TRBD1 matches 9 bases. The DNA for the CDR3 is TGCGCCAGCAGCATACAGGGGGCGCGACAAGAGACCCAGTACTTC. Its protein is CASSIQGARQETQYF.